The 28 T cell receptor beta chains below all came from one sample that was sequenced in a study of OX40 agonist ivuxolimab in advanced cancers. The method behind the library was the immunoSEQ multiplex PCR assay. TCRdb retrieved this table from immuneACCESS and kept in-frame rearrangements only. Not all clones are present; in checked studies, unresolved V genes account for under half, and no reason is known for the remainder. The sample profile shows almost 85,000 clones; about 91% of them were found once. 0.19% of the sample goes to the ten largest clones. The sample in question was CD4+ or CD8+ T cells sorted from blood, obtained in a trial of the OX40 agonist ivuxolimab. These TCRs come from an adult with an advanced solid tumor such as melanoma, head and neck, liver or kidney cancer.

This clone was recorded a few times. The CDR3, as DNA: TGCGCCAGCAGCTTGACCTCTAGCGGGATGAGCACAGATACGCAGTATTTT. Its protein product is CASSLTSSGMSTDTQYF. J is TRBJ2-3 and V is TRBV5-1; 9 bases line up with TRBD2. V lost 1 base, J lost 0 bases, and 6 bases stayed unmatched. The CDR3 length is 17 residues. CDR1 is SGHRS and CDR2 is YFSETQ in the germline V gene.

V gene TRBV2 combines with J gene TRBJ1-2; unclear D gene. V shed 1 base and J shed 3 bases, with 9 bases lying between them. From germline, CDR1 is SNHLY and CDR2 FYNNEI. The CDR3 totals 14 residues. The CDR3 protein is CASSEVPRYYGYTF. In DNA form, the CDR3 reads TGTGCCAGCAGTGAAGTTCCGAGATACTATGGCTACACCTTC.

There are a few counts of this clone. The chain is built from TRBV20-1 and TRBJ2-1; D not certain. This CDR3 has 11 residues. Deletions cut 6 bases from V and 7 bases from J, with 10 bases between. In germline, CDR1 is DFQATT, CDR2 SNEGSKA (reference sequence). CDR3 nucleotide sequence: TGCAGTGCCCGCTACGGGAATGAGCAGTTCTTC. Its protein product is CSARYGNEQFF.

The chain carries TRBV11-2 and TRBJ1-1, with D uncertain. CDR3 size: 14 residues. V lost 5 bases to trimming and J lost 1 base, with 11 bases between them. Per germline, CDR1 SGHAT and CDR2 FQNNGV. In DNA, the CDR3 is TGTGCCAGCAGCCCCCAACGGGAGAACACTGAAGCTTTCTTT. Protein sequence: CASSPQRENTEAFF.

In this sample, this clone turned up a few times. This rearrangement joins TRBV28 to TRBJ2-2; TRBD1 agrees at 8 bases. V lost 5 bases, J lost 0 bases, and 14 bases stayed unmatched. The CDR3 has 19 amino acids. The germline gives CDR1 MDHEN, CDR2 SYDVKM. In DNA, the CDR3 is TGTGCCAGCAGTCCCTACGAACCCCGGGACAGGCCGAACACCGGGGAGCTGTTTTTT. Translation gives CASSPYEPRDRPNTGELFF.

V and J are TRBV7-8 and TRBJ2-3; tentatively, D is TRBD2 (6 bases). V was shortened by 2 bases and J by 5 bases, with 17 bases between the two germline ends. Germline CDR1 SGHVS, CDR2 FQNEAQ. The CDR3 totals 16 residues. In DNA form, the CDR3 reads TGTGCCAGCAGCTTACGCCGCTGGGACTCCATAGATACGCAGTATTTT. This encodes CASSLRRWDSIDTQYF.

The chain links TRBV27 to TRBJ1-4, with D possibly matching TRBD1 (5 bases). Germline CDR1 is MNHEY and CDR2 is SMNVEV (reference sequence). V was pared by 4 bases and J by 11 bases, with 17 bases between. This CDR3 region has 14 residues. The CDR3 nucleotides are TGTGCCAGCAGTTCACAATTAGGGGAACTGAAACTGTTTTTT. Amino acids: CASSSQLGELKLFF.

The rearrangement uses TRBV18 and TRBJ2-4, with TRBD1 matching over 11 bases. Germline-derived CDR1 and CDR2 are KGHSH and LQKENI. This CDR3 contains 16 residues. V gave up 2 bases and J gave up 2 bases; unmatched junction bases: 2. The CDR3 protein is CASSPGQGATKNIQYF. CDR3 nucleotides: TGTGCCAGCTCACCAGGACAGGGGGCTACCAAAAACATTCAGTACTTC.

This clone was seen just once. This chain uses TRBV5-6 with TRBJ1-4; 8 nucleotides line up with TRBD1. Germline CDR1 and CDR2: SGHDT and YYEEEE. The CDR3 has 17 residues. With 5 bases clipped from V and 10 bases from J, the junction kept 19 bases outside the gene matches. This CDR3 reads CASSSDRGLTPELKLFF. The CDR3 DNA reads TGTGCCAGCAGTAGCGACAGGGGCTTAACCCCAGAGCTAAAACTGTTTTTT.

This chain uses TRBV28 with TRBJ1-1; TRBD1 matches 7 bases. V was clipped by 5 bases and J by 2 bases; unmatched bases: 8. CDR3 length: 15 amino acids. Germline CDR1 is MDHEN and CDR2 is SYDVKM. Written as DNA, the CDR3 is TGTGCCAGCAGTGGACACAGGGGCAGCAACACTGAAGCTTTCTTT. It translates to CASSGHRGSNTEAFF.

The chain links TRBV7-3 to TRBJ2-3; TRBD1 matches 9 bases. Germline CDR1 is SGHTA and CDR2 is FQGTGA. J lost 8 bases, V lost 3 bases, and 18 bases had no gene match. The CDR3 consists of 18 residues. The CDR3 loop is CASSLIPRDRVMVPTQYF. In DNA form, the CDR3 reads TGTGCCAGCAGCTTGATTCCGCGGGACAGGGTAATGGTCCCTACGCAGTATTTT.

The rearrangement joins TRBV5-4 to TRBJ2-1; perhaps TRBD2 as D (6 bases). The V and J ends lost 1 base and 7 bases respectively, with 15 bases between them. Per the germline V gene, CDR1 is SGHNT and CDR2 is YYREEE (reference sequence). This CDR3 has 15 amino acids. For the CDR3, the DNA is TGTGCCAGCAGCTTGTCCGTAGCGGCGGGGAATGAGCAGTTCTTC. This encodes CASSLSVAAGNEQFF.

The J gene is TRBJ1-4, the V gene TRBV7-8, with D perhaps TRBD1 (6 bases). Germline-derived CDR1 and CDR2 are SGHVS and FQNEAQ. The V end lost 3 bases, the J end lost 8 bases, and 13 bases lay between the germline ends. The CDR3 sequence is 14 residues long. The CDR3 DNA is TGTGCCAGCAGCTTTAGGGGGGCGCAGGAAAAACTGTTTTTT. Encoded protein: CASSFRGAQEKLFF.

The chain couples TRBV7-9 to TRBJ1-4; 8 positions match TRBD1. CDR1 is SEHNR, CDR2 FQNEAQ, per germline (reference sequence). V lost 5 bases to trimming and J lost 0 bases; unmatched junction nucleotides: 5. This CDR3 is built from 16 residues. CDR3 amino acids: CASSLGQGSTNEKLFF. The CDR3 DNA reads TGTGCCAGCAGCCTCGGACAGGGATCAACTAATGAAAAACTGTTTTTT.

V is TRBV5-1 and J is TRBJ1-3; D call uncertain. This CDR3 has 14 residues. Per germline, CDR1 SGHRS and CDR2 YFSETQ. Trimming removed 4 bases from V and 0 bases from J, with 8 bases in between. CDR3 coding DNA: TGCGCCAGCAGCCTTATGGACTCTGGAAACACCATATATTTT. This encodes CASSLMDSGNTIYF.

The CDR3: CAIHKGAENEQFF. CDR3 coding DNA: TGTGCCATCCACAAGGGGGCGGAGAATGAGCAGTTCTTC. V and J are TRBV6-1 and TRBJ2-1; 7 positions match TRBD1. The CDR3 is 13 residues long. Germline assignment: CDR1 MNHNS and CDR2 SASEGT. The V and J ends lost 10 bases and 7 bases, in that order; junction bases with no gene match: 10.

This rearrangement joins TRBV4-2 to TRBJ1-1, with TRBD1 identical over 8 bases. The germline V gene encodes CDR1 LGHNA and CDR2 YNFKEQ. V was clipped by 3 bases and J by 10 bases; unmatched bases: 16. The CDR3 extends over 16 amino acids. The CDR3 is CASSQGLGQVGLRAFF. The DNA of the CDR3 is TGTGCCAGCAGCCAGGGCCTGGGACAGGTCGGTTTGAGAGCTTTCTTT.

The genes are TRBV18 and TRBJ2-1; 9 bases are shared with TRBD1. J was trimmed by 9 bases and V by 3 bases; bases with no gene match: 12. This CDR3 is 16 amino acids long. CDR1 is KGHSH, CDR2 LQKENI, per germline. The chain's CDR3 is CASSPMGTGIPTEQFF. The CDR3 coding sequence is TGTGCCAGCTCACCGATGGGGACAGGGATCCCGACTGAGCAGTTCTTC.

Written as DNA, the CDR3 is TGTGCTAAACCCCAAGGCGGGAAAGGACAGGGGAGCTCCTATAATTCACCCCTCCACTTT. It translates to CAKPQGGKGQGSSYNSPLHF. The chain is built from TRBV21-1 and TRBJ1-6; the DNA was not used to check the table's D call, TRBD1. TRBV21-1 is termed a pseudogene. This CDR3 spans 20 amino acids.

The rearrangement uses TRBV11-2 and TRBJ1-1, with a possible D match to TRBD1 (5 bases). Germline V gene sequence: CDR1 SGHAT, CDR2 FQNNGV. The V end lost 6 bases, the J end lost 2 bases, and 19 bases lay between the germline ends. The length of the CDR3 is 16 residues. The CDR3 sequence: CASRQRRGRPNTEAFF. CDR3 in DNA: TGTGCCAGCAGGCAAAGGCGGGGCAGACCAAACACTGAAGCTTTCTTT. The full variable domain, in which reference TRBV11-2 and TRBJ1-1 provide the parts outside the CDR3, is EAGVAQSPRYKIIEKRQSVAFWCNPISGHATLYWYQQILGQGPKLLIQFQNNGVVDDSQLPKDRFSAERLKGVDSTLKIQPAKLEDSAVYLCASRQRRGRPNTEAFFGQGTRLTVV.

This chain uses TRBV11-3 with TRBJ2-2, with D unclear. V was pared by 6 bases and J by 7 bases, with 9 bases between. The CDR3 has 12 amino acids. Germline CDR1 and CDR2: SGHNT and YENEEA. CDR3 DNA sequence: TGTGCCAGCAGTCCTCTCCACGGGGAGCTGTTTTTT. Its translation is CASSPLHGELFF.

V and J are TRBV7-9 and TRBJ2-1; TRBD2 aligns across 8 bases. CDR3 size: 16 residues. Per the germline V gene, CDR1 is SEHNR and CDR2 is FQNEAQ (reference sequence). The V segment lost 3 bases and the J segment 2 bases; nucleotides outside the gene matches: 6. In DNA, the CDR3 is TGTGCCAGCAGCTTGTGGGGCGGGAGGACCTACAATGAGCAGTTCTTC. Residues: CASSLWGGRTYNEQFF.

In this sample, this clone turned up once. V usage is TRBV5-1 and J usage is TRBJ1-1; D may be TRBD1 (5 bases). Germline V gene lookup returns CDR1 SGHRS and CDR2 YFSETQ. The CDR3 contains 17 residues. V lost 2 bases and J 0 bases, leaving 17 bases between the germline ends. The DNA of the CDR3 is TGCGCCAGCAGCTTTTTAGGCCTTCGACAGTTGAACACTGAAGCTTTCTTT. Protein sequence: CASSFLGLRQLNTEAFF.

The count of this clone is one. The chain is built from TRBV13 and TRBJ2-1, with 12 bases identical to TRBD2. The CDR3 loop spans 16 amino acids. With V trimmed by 5 bases and J by 3 bases, 5 bases remained unmatched. Per the germline V gene, CDR1 is PRHDT and CDR2 is FYEKMQ (reference sequence). CDR3 region: CASSRLAGAFYNEQFF. In DNA, the CDR3 is TGTGCCAGCAGCCGACTAGCGGGAGCTTTCTACAATGAGCAGTTCTTC.

The chain recombines TRBV28 with TRBJ2-2, with D perhaps matching TRBD1 (6 bases). Germline CDR1 reads MDHEN; CDR2 reads SYDVKM. There are 16 residues in the CDR3. Trimming stripped 3 bases from V and 1 base from J, with 12 bases between. The CDR3 bases are TGTGCCAGCAGTTTGGAGCGGACAGAGAACACCGGGGAGCTGTTTTTT. Amino acid sequence: CASSLERTENTGELFF.

The V gene is TRBV4-1, the J gene TRBJ1-2; tentative D call: TRBD1 (5 bases). The ends were cut back, 0 bases at V and 6 bases at J, with 23 bases in the middle. Germline-derived CDR1 and CDR2 are MGHRA and YSYEKL. The CDR3 consists of 18 residues. CDR3 DNA sequence: TGCGCCAGCAGCCAAGATCGCCAGGGAAGGGGAACCCGCGATGGCTACACCTTC. Translated: CASSQDRQGRGTRDGYTF.

The chain recombines TRBV7-6 with TRBJ1-3; 8 bases are a match to TRBD1. Germline assignment: CDR1 SGHVS and CDR2 FNYEAQ. The ends lost 5 bases at V and 4 bases at J; junction bases unmatched: 4. This CDR3 spans 14 amino acids. This CDR3 reads CASSGRTGGNTIYF. The DNA for the CDR3 is TGTGCCAGCAGCGGGCGGACAGGGGGAAACACCATATATTTT.

A remark on this clone: Germline and junction disagree at one end, which may indicate a read error. The gene calls are TRBV19 and TRBJ1-5; D possibly corresponds to TRBD1 (5 bases). CDR1 is LNHDA, CDR2 SQIVND, per germline (reference sequence). This CDR3 spans 14 amino acids. CDR3 loop: CARSIQAGGQPQHF. The CDR3 nucleotides read TGTGCCCGTAGTATACAGGCAGGTGGTCAGCCCCAGCATTTT.